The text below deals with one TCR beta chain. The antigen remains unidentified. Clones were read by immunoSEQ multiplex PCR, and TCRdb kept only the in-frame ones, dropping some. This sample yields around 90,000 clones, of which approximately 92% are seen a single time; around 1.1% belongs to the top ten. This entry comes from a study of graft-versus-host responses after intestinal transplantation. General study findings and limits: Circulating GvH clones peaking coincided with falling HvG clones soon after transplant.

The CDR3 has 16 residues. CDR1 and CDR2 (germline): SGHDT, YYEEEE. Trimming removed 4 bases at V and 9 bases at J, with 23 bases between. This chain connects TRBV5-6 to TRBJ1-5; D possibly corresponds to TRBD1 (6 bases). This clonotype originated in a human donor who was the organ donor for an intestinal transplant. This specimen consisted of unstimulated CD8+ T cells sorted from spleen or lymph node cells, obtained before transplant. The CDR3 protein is CASSLQGRGRAGPQHF. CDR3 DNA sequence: TGTGCCAGCAGCCTCCAGGGGCGCGGGAGGGCAGGGCCCCAGCATTTT.